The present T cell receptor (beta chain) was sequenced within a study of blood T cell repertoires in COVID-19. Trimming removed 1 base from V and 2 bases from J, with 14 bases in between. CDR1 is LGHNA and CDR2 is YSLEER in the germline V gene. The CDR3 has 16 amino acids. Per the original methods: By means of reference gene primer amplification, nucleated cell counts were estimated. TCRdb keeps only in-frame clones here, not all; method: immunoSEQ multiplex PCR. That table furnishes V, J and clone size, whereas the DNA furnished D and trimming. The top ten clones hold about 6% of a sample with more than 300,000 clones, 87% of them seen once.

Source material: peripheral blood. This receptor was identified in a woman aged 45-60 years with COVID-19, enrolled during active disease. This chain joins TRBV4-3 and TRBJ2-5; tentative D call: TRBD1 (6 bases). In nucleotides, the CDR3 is TGCGCCAGCAGCCAAGCTGGCACAGGGATACAAGAGACCCAGTACTTC. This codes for CASSQAGTGIQETQYF.